The entry below gives a single T cell receptor (beta chain) sequence along with its context. Antigen unknown. The data were obtained in a study of response to subunit inactivated influenza vaccine. V lost 1 base and J 4 bases, leaving 6 bases between the germline ends. CDR1 is SGHKS and CDR2 is YYEKEE in the germline V gene (reference sequence). This CDR3 spans 13 amino acids. The study's findings and limits: Authors suggested each seasonal flu vaccination may recruit only limited numbers of new T cells.

TCRdb reanalysed the RT-PCR reads using MiXCR and keeps one entry per CDR3 protein. This table has 530,000 or so distinct CDR3 sequences, 11% to 15% appearing once. The sequence was collected from a man over 45 who received an inactivated influenza vaccine. The V call is TRBV5-5, the J call TRBJ2-1, with D unresolved. The sample here was PBMCs from blood, taken approximately 12 days after vaccination. The CDR3 DNA sequence: TGTGCCAGCAGCTTGTACCTTTACAATGAGCAGTTCTTC. Translated: CASSLYLYNEQFF.